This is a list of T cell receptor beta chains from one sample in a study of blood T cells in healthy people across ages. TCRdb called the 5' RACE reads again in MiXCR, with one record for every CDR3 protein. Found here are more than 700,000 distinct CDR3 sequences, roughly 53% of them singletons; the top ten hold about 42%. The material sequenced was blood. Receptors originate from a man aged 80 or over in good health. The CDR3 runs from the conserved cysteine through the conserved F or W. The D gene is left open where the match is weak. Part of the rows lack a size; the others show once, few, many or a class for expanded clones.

CDR3: CATSGGIMPGETQYF; DNA: TGTGCCACCAGTGGTGGTATCATGCCCGGGGAGACCCAGTACTTC; V: TRBV24-1; D: -; size: -; J: TRBJ2-5
CDR3: CASYAGGETRYAYF; DNA: TGCGCCAGCTACGCGGGCGGGGAGACCCGATACGCGTATTTT; V: TRBV5-1; D: -; size: once; J: TRBJ2-3
CDR3: CASSLGATDKNIQYF; DNA: TGCGCCAGCAGCTTGGGGGCAACCGACAAAAACATTCAGTACTTC; V: TRBV5-1; D: -; size: -; J: TRBJ2-4
CDR3: CASSYATFGYEQYF; DNA: TGTGCCAGCAGTTACGCGACCTTCGGCTACGAGCAGTACTTC; V: TRBV6-2/TRBV6-3; D: -; size: -; J: TRBJ2-7
CDR3: CASSPSRHDYGYTF; DNA: TGTGCCAGCTCACCGTCTCGACACGACTATGGCTACACCTTC; V: TRBV18; D: -; size: -; J: TRBJ1-2
CDR3: CSAAGRTGQETQYF; DNA: TGCAGCGCCGCCGGGAGGACGGGGCAAGAGACCCAGTACTTC; V: TRBV20-1; D: TRBD2; size: few; J: TRBJ2-5
CDR3: CSARARIGYNEQFF; DNA: TGCAGTGCTAGGGCTAGGATTGGATACAATGAGCAGTTCTTC; V: TRBV20-1; D: -; size: -; J: TRBJ2-1
CDR3: CASSNSGEHRYAYF; DNA: TGTGCCAGCAGCAATAGCGGGGAGCACAGATACGCGTATTTT; V: TRBV12-3/TRBV12-4; D: TRBD2; size: -; J: TRBJ2-3
CDR3: CSVLLPRGGYTF; DNA: TGCAGCGTTCTGCTACCCAGGGGCGGCTACACCTTC; V: TRBV29-1; D: -; size: few; J: TRBJ1-2
CDR3: CASASRTAGVVNEQFF; DNA: TGTGCCAGCGCCTCCAGGACGGCGGGAGTGGTAAATGAGCAGTTCTTC; V: TRBV3-1; D: TRBD2; size: -; J: TRBJ2-1
CDR3: CASSPARQGTYEQYF; DNA: TGCGCCAGCAGCCCGGCGAGACAGGGGACCTACGAGCAGTACTTC; V: TRBV5-1; D: TRBD1; size: once; J: TRBJ2-7
CDR3: CAGRETGSSYNEQFF; DNA: TGTGCCGGCAGAGAGACAGGGAGCTCCTACAATGAGCAGTTCTTC; V: TRBV6-2/TRBV6-3; D: TRBD1; size: -; J: TRBJ2-1
CDR3: CASSQKMNTEAFF; DNA: TGTGCCAGCAGCCAGAAAATGAACACTGAAGCTTTCTTT; V: TRBV14; D: -; size: once; J: TRBJ1-1
CDR3: CASSQRGRTSTYEQYF; DNA: TGTGCCAGCAGCCAAAGAGGCCGGACTAGCACCTACGAGCAGTACTTC; V: TRBV3-1; D: TRBD2; size: few; J: TRBJ2-7
CDR3: CASSLRDRRFRTEAFF; DNA: TGTGCCAGCAGTTTGCGGGACAGGCGGTTCCGCACTGAAGCTTTCTTT; V: TRBV27; D: TRBD1; size: -; J: TRBJ1-1
CDR3: CASSYSPRGNYGYTF; DNA: TGTGCCAGCAGTTACTCGCCCAGGGGAAACTATGGCTACACCTTC; V: TRBV6-5; D: -; size: -; J: TRBJ1-2
CDR3: CSARVRSGRSYNEQFF; DNA: TGCAGTGCTAGAGTACGGTCGGGGAGGTCCTACAATGAGCAGTTCTTC; V: TRBV20-1; D: -; size: -; J: TRBJ2-1
CDR3: CAISESRGLINNEQFF; DNA: TGTGCCATCAGTGAGTCTCGGGGACTAATTAACAATGAGCAGTTCTTC; V: TRBV10-3; D: TRBD2; size: -; J: TRBJ2-1
CDR3: CASSPGTGGFKKLFF; DNA: TGTGCCAGCAGTCCCGGGACAGGGGGCTTCAAAAAACTGTTTTTT; V: TRBV2; D: TRBD1; size: -; J: TRBJ1-4
CDR3: CSAGGLAGTGGEQYF; DNA: TGCAGTGCCGGAGGACTAGCGGGGACAGGGGGAGAGCAGTACTTC; V: TRBV20-1; D: -; size: -; J: TRBJ2-7
CDR3: CASSARTGSYNEQFF; DNA: TGTGCCAGCAGCGCCCGGACAGGGTCCTACAATGAGCAGTTCTTC; V: TRBV7-6; D: TRBD1; size: -; J: TRBJ2-1
CDR3: CAISPPEDVDTQYF; DNA: TGTGCCATCAGCCCCCCGGAAGATGTGGATACGCAGTATTTT; V: TRBV10-3; D: -; size: -; J: TRBJ2-3
CDR3: CASSLPEGTSGRASYNEQFF; DNA: TGCGCCAGCAGCTTACCGGAGGGGACTAGCGGGAGGGCGTCCTACAATGAGCAGTTCTTC; V: TRBV5-1; D: TRBD2; size: -; J: TRBJ2-1
CDR3: CATSRVSAGPMSSYNEQFF; DNA: TGTGCCACCAGCAGAGTGTCAGCGGGTCCGATGAGCTCCTACAATGAGCAGTTCTTC; V: TRBV15; D: -; size: once; J: TRBJ2-1
CDR3: CASSDGGTSYEQYF; DNA: TGTGCCAGCAGTGATGGCGGGACCTCCTACGAGCAGTACTTC; V: TRBV2; D: -; size: -; J: TRBJ2-7
CDR3: CASSWSFRDLNEKLFF; DNA: TGTGCCAGCAGTTGGTCCTTCCGGGACCTTAATGAAAAACTGTTTTTT; V: TRBV27; D: -; size: -; J: TRBJ1-4
CDR3: CASSAGDGEPRRYAYF; DNA: TGTGCCAGCAGTGCCGGGGACGGAGAGCCCCGCAGATACGCGTATTTT; V: TRBV2; D: -; size: -; J: TRBJ2-3
CDR3: CASSQGRLEQFF; DNA: TGCGCCAGCAGCCAAGGTCGGCTTGAGCAGTTCTTC; V: TRBV4-1; D: -; size: -; J: TRBJ2-1
CDR3: CASSPGTGWNTEAFF; DNA: TGCGCCAGCAGCCCTGGGACAGGGTGGAACACTGAAGCTTTCTTT; V: TRBV5-1; D: TRBD1; size: -; J: TRBJ1-1
CDR3: CVSSATDTQYF; DNA: TGTGTCAGCAGCGCTACAGATACGCAGTATTTT; V: TRBV7-9; D: -; size: -; J: TRBJ2-3
CDR3: CASSLDTGSYNEQFF; DNA: TGTGCCAGCAGCTTAGATACCGGCTCCTACAATGAGCAGTTCTTC; V: TRBV7-2; D: -; size: few; J: TRBJ2-1
CDR3: CSASPTKGKLNEQFF; DNA: TGCAGTGCTAGCCCCACGAAGGGGAAGCTGAATGAGCAGTTCTTC; V: TRBV20-1; D: -; size: -; J: TRBJ2-1
CDR3: CASSFQGGNEQFF; DNA: TGTGCCAGCAGTTTCCAGGGGGGCAATGAGCAGTTCTTC; V: TRBV12-3/TRBV12-4; D: -; size: -; J: TRBJ2-1
CDR3: CSVGRDYNNEQFF; DNA: TGCAGCGTTGGAAGGGACTATAACAATGAGCAGTTCTTC; V: TRBV29-1; D: TRBD2; size: few; J: TRBJ2-1
CDR3: CASSSGTGEFETLHF; DNA: TGTGCCAGCAGTTCCGGGACAGGGGAGTTCGAGACCCTCCACTTT; V: TRBV28; D: TRBD1; size: -; J: TRBJ1-6
CDR3: CASTKSGAGRSYEQYF; DNA: TGTGCCAGCACCAAGAGTGGGGCGGGGAGGAGCTACGAGCAGTACTTC; V: TRBV2; D: -; size: -; J: TRBJ2-7
CDR3: CSASITGNSPLHF; DNA: TGCAGTGCTAGCATCACGGGAAATTCACCCCTCCACTTT; V: TRBV20-1; D: -; size: few; J: TRBJ1-6
CDR3: CASSSSLRGTYEQYF; DNA: TGTGCCAGCAGCTCCTCACTCAGGGGTACCTACGAGCAGTACTTC; V: TRBV7-9; D: -; size: few; J: TRBJ2-7
CDR3: CASSRQGSSEQYF; DNA: TGCGCCAGCAGCCGACAGGGATCCTCCGAGCAGTACTTC; V: TRBV5-1; D: TRBD1; size: -; J: TRBJ2-7
CDR3: CASSRGTDYYTEAFF; DNA: TGTGCCAGCTCGAGGGGGACGGATTATTACACTGAAGCTTTCTTT; V: TRBV6-5; D: -; size: once; J: TRBJ1-1
CDR3: CASSVGRSAYKEQFF; DNA: TGTGCCAGCAGCGTAGGAAGGTCGGCCTACAAGGAGCAGTTCTTC; V: TRBV9; D: -; size: -; J: TRBJ2-1
CDR3: CASSLGDRSGPQHF; DNA: TGTGCCAGCAGCTTAGGGGACAGGTCCGGGCCCCAGCATTTT; V: TRBV11-2; D: TRBD1; size: -; J: TRBJ1-5
CDR3: CASSSREKLFF; DNA: TGTGCCAGCAGCTCCCGGGAAAAACTGTTTTTT; V: TRBV7-9; D: -; size: -; J: TRBJ1-4
CDR3: CASSEAAGGRYAYF; DNA: TGTGCCAGCAGTGAAGCCGCAGGGGGCAGATACGCGTATTTT; V: TRBV2; D: TRBD1; size: -; J: TRBJ2-3
CDR3: CASSHLGQGKGYEQYF; DNA: TGTGCCAGCAGCCACTTGGGACAGGGGAAGGGCTACGAGCAGTACTTC; V: TRBV3-1; D: TRBD1; size: -; J: TRBJ2-7
CDR3: CASLSATRYAYF; DNA: TGTGCCAGTCTTAGCGCCACTCGATACGCGTATTTT; V: TRBV6-6; D: -; size: -; J: TRBJ2-3
CDR3: CASSLGWSNQPQRF; DNA: TGTGCCAGCAGTCTGGGTTGGAGCAATCAGCCCCAGCGTTTT; V: TRBV25-1; D: -; size: -; J: TRBJ1-5
CDR3: CASSYWQVIVYEQYF; DNA: TGTGCCAGCAGTTACTGGCAGGTTATCGTGTACGAGCAGTACTTC; V: TRBV6-5; D: -; size: -; J: TRBJ2-7
CDR3: CASSWTAPEQYF; DNA: TGTGCCAGCAGCTGGACGGCCCCAGAGCAGTACTTC; V: TRBV7-9; D: -; size: -; J: TRBJ2-5
CDR3: CASSAAPGEQFF; DNA: TGTGCCAGCAGTGCCGCCCCTGGTGAGCAGTTCTTC; V: TRBV28; D: -; size: -; J: TRBJ2-1
CDR3: CSGDGPSVQYF; DNA: TGCAGCGGAGACGGACCGTCGGTGCAGTACTTC; V: TRBV29-1; D: -; size: -; J: TRBJ2-5
CDR3: CASSLTATGEQYF; DNA: TGTGCCAGCAGCTTGACAGCGACGGGCGAGCAGTACTTC; V: TRBV7-6; D: -; size: -; J: TRBJ2-7
CDR3: CASSTDRGRYEQYF; DNA: TGTGCCAGTAGTACCGACAGGGGTCGGTACGAGCAGTACTTC; V: TRBV19; D: TRBD1; size: -; J: TRBJ2-7
CDR3: CASSLSGVEETQYF; DNA: TGTGCCAGCAGTTTATCAGGGGTTGAAGAGACCCAGTACTTC; V: TRBV12-3/TRBV12-4; D: -; size: -; J: TRBJ2-5
CDR3: CASSPSDPRGDEQYF; DNA: TGTGCCAGCAGTCCGTCGGACCCAAGGGGCGACGAGCAGTACTTC; V: TRBV28; D: -; size: -; J: TRBJ2-7